Detailed here is one T cell receptor beta chain. This specimen belongs to a study of blood T cell repertoires in COVID-19. As for the study in general: Spain, Italy and the United States supplied samples that represented acute and convalescent COVID-19. T cells, B-cell-depleted T cells, or PBMCs provided the cDNA or gDNA that served as material.

As originally analysed: The assay estimated nucleated cells by amplifying reference gene primers. The table came from immunoSEQ multiplex PCR; TCRdb's copy has only in-frame clones and leaves some out. V and J calls and clone size follow that table, whereas D and trimming were derived from the DNA. The repertoire holds about 350,000 clones, with roughly 86% as singletons. Clinical history as reported by participants underpinned cohort assignment. J gave up 5 bases and V 5 bases, and 14 bases lay outside the gene matches. The CDR3 runs to 16 residues. Per germline, CDR1 MDHEN and CDR2 SYDVKM. The genes are TRBV28 and TRBJ2-7; 8 nucleotides align to TRBD2. The sequencing input was PBMCs or T cells enriched from blood (not recorded which). This clonotype was sampled from a woman aged 25 to 39 who had been exposed to COVID-19. The CDR3 nucleotides read TGTGCCAGCAGTCGCTATCCTACCGGGACTAGGGACGAGCAGTACTTC. Its translation: CASSRYPTGTRDEQYF.